Sequencing of this TCR delta chain was carried out in a study of gamma-delta chains in newborns, infants, children. Background on the study: Microbial exposure reportedly drives polyclonal innate γδ T cell expansion after birth.

Details on this clone: A read error is possible here, since a much larger clone lies one base away.

TCRdb fed the reads to CATT. The sample yields 9,100 or so delta-chain clones, over 1.5% seen once. V was pared by 1 base and J by 2 bases, with 10 bases of the junction left unmatched. Germline loops: CDR1 GEAIGNYY, CDR2 EKD. This CDR3 is built from 19 residues. Sequencing was performed on blood. V gene TRDV2 combines with J gene TRDJ3; the match to TRDD3 covers 7 bases. The clonotype comes from a child who was a newborn, infant or young child, either healthy, febrile or measles-vaccinated (not recorded which). The CDR3 loop is CACDTAYWGPAWDTRQMFF. In DNA, the CDR3 is TGTGCCTGTGACACGGCCTACTGGGGACCGGCCTGGGACACCCGACAGATGTTTTTC.